A selection of T cell receptor beta chains follows, all from one sample in a study of T cell repertoires in cytomegalovirus infection. MiXCR, run by TCRdb on the reads, gives a single entry per CDR3 protein. The table shows approximately 770,000 distinct CDR3 sequences, with just under 30% occurring only once. These receptors are not linked to any known antigen. Material: cultured CD8+ T cells from PBMCs, obtained from culture after CMV antigen stimulation. The origin of the receptors is a human donor in good health (CMV status not recorded). Some clones in this sample may be carry-over from other donors' samples. The CDR3 runs from the conserved cysteine through the conserved F or W. The D gene is left open where the match is weak. Some rows have no size entry. The others give once, few or many, or a class for an expanded clone.

clone_size	v_call	j_call	d_call	cdr3_nt	cdr3_aa
NA	TRBV4-1	TRBJ1-5	TRBD1	TGCGCCAGCAGCCCGGGACAGGGGCAGGAGCCCCAGCATTTT	CASSPGQGQEPQHF
few	TRBV7-9	TRBJ2-1	NA	TGTGCCAGCAGCCCCCATGGCGGAGAGGGCAATGAGCAGTTCTTC	CASSPHGGEGNEQFF
NA	TRBV11-3	TRBJ2-1	TRBD2	TGTGCCAGCGCCGGGACTAGCGATTACAATGAGCAGTTCTTC	CASAGTSDYNEQFF
NA	TRBV28	TRBJ1-5	NA	TGTGCCACCGAGTCGGGTCAGCTTAGCAATCAGCCCCAGCATTTT	CATESGQLSNQPQHF
NA	TRBV7-9	TRBJ1-4	NA	TGTGCCACCGACAGCGCAACTAATGAAAAACTGTTTTTT	CATDSATNEKLFF
NA	TRBV7-6	TRBJ2-2	NA	TGTGCCAGCAGCTTAGCCGGAGGTCAGATGCAATCCGGGGAGCTGTTTTTT	CASSLAGGQMQSGELFF
NA	TRBV9	TRBJ2-1	NA	TGTGCCAGCAGCGTAGACGGGTTGTTTTACAATGAGCAGTTCTTC	CASSVDGLFYNEQFF
NA	TRBV9	TRBJ1-2	NA	TGTGCCAGCAGTGGCCCGGGGCAGGAAAATGAGCCTAACTATGGCTACACCTTC	CASSGPGQENEPNYGYTF
NA	TRBV29-1	TRBJ2-3	NA	TGCAGCGACGACATACCTAGCACAGATACGCAGTATTTT	CSDDIPSTDTQYF
many	TRBV7-8	TRBJ2-7	TRBD2	TGTGCCAGCAGCTTATCAACTAGCGGGGGCTCCTACGAGCAGTACTTC	CASSLSTSGGSYEQYF
NA	TRBV9	TRBJ1-2	NA	TGTGCCAGCAGCGTAGCTACGCAGGGGAATGGCTACACCTTC	CASSVATQGNGYTF
NA	TRBV28	TRBJ1-4	NA	TGTGCCAGCAGGGCCGTTACACGGCAACCTTATGAAAAACTGTTTTTT	CASRAVTRQPYEKLFF
NA	TRBV20-1	TRBJ1-4	NA	TGCAGTGCTAGAGATCGGGGTGAGGAAAAACTGTTTTTT	CSARDRGEEKLFF
NA	TRBV6-5	TRBJ2-3	TRBD2	TGTGCCAGCAGTTACGGCCTAGCGGACGTCACAGATACGCAGTATTTT	CASSYGLADVTDTQYF
NA	TRBV27	TRBJ2-5	NA	TGTGCCAGCAGTTTTGGCAGGGGGGGAGAGACCCAGTACTTC	CASSFGRGGETQYF
NA	TRBV4-2	TRBJ1-6	TRBD1	TGTGCCAGCAGCCCCCAGACAGGGGATGGGATGGCTTCACCCCTCCACTTT	CASSPQTGDGMASPLHF
NA	TRBV6-1	TRBJ2-5	TRBD2	TGTGCCAGCAGTGTCCTACTAGCGGGGCAAGAGACCCAGTACTTC	CASSVLLAGQETQYF
NA	TRBV27	TRBJ1-1	NA	TGTGCCAGCAGTTTCCTGGCCCAGAACACTGAAGCTTTCTTT	CASSFLAQNTEAFF
few	TRBV5-5	TRBJ2-3	NA	TGTGCCAGCAGCAGCTCCTCTAGCACAGATACGCAGTATTTT	CASSSSSSTDTQYF
NA	TRBV29-1	TRBJ2-3	NA	TGCAGCGTTTGGCCAGGGGTGGCCACAGATACGCAGTATTTT	CSVWPGVATDTQYF
few	TRBV6-5	TRBJ2-5	NA	TGTGCCAGCACCTCAGGGGTGCAGACCCAGTACTTC	CASTSGVQTQYF
NA	TRBV5-1	TRBJ2-5	NA	TGCGCCAGCAGCCCTAGGACTGAGGGCACCCAGTACTTC	CASSPRTEGTQYF
few	TRBV7-9	TRBJ1-3	NA	TGTGCCAGCAGCTTAATTACGACGCCCGGAAACACCATATATTTT	CASSLITTPGNTIYF
many	TRBV7-2	TRBJ2-1	NA	TGTGCCAGCAGCTTAGGCCCAGACTGGGGATATTCACAAGAGCAGTTCTTC	CASSLGPDWGYSQEQFF
many	TRBV7-2	TRBJ1-3	TRBD1	TGTGCCAGCAGCATCTGGACAGGAGGCGGAAACACCATATATTTT	CASSIWTGGGNTIYF
NA	TRBV7-9	TRBJ1-4	NA	TGTGCCAGCAGCGGGTCGAAGACCTCAACTAATGAAAAACTGTTTTTT	CASSGSKTSTNEKLFF
few	TRBV12-5	TRBJ1-1	NA	TGTGCTAGTGGCTCGACAGGTTTGAACACTGAAGCTTTCTTT	CASGSTGLNTEAFF
NA	TRBV10-3	TRBJ1-2	NA	TGTGCCATCAGTGGGGGTGACAGCCATCTAAATGGCTACACCTTC	CAISGGDSHLNGYTF
few	TRBV19	TRBJ1-1	NA	TGTGCCAGTAGTATATACGGGACTGAAGCTTTCTTT	CASSIYGTEAFF
few	TRBV7-3	TRBJ2-3	NA	TGTGCCAGCAGCAACCGCACAGATACGCAGTATTTT	CASSNRTDTQYF
few	TRBV12-3/TRBV12-4	TRBJ2-1	NA	TGTGCCAGCAGCCCCAACCGTCTAACGAGCTCCTACAATGAGCAGTTCTTC	CASSPNRLTSSYNEQFF
NA	TRBV6-1	TRBJ2-7	NA	TGTGCCAGCAGTGAAGGGAGATTGTACGCCACCTACGAGCAGTACTTC	CASSEGRLYATYEQYF
few	TRBV6-1	TRBJ2-3	NA	TGTGCCAGCAGTGATGGAGACTCCCTGGGGAATACGCAGTATTTT	CASSDGDSLGNTQYF
many	TRBV7-2	TRBJ2-5	NA	TGTGCCAGCAGCTTATCTGTCGGGGGAGAGACCCAGTACTTC	CASSLSVGGETQYF
few	TRBV7-6	TRBJ2-3	TRBD2	TGTGCCAGCAGACGACTAGCGGGGGCCCAAGATACGCAGTATTTT	CASRRLAGAQDTQYF
NA	TRBV11-2	TRBJ2-3	NA	TGTGCCAGCAGACAATGGGGAGATCGCACAGATACGCAGTATTTT	CASRQWGDRTDTQYF
few	TRBV5-6	TRBJ2-3	TRBD2	TGTGCCAGCAGCTTGGAGCGGGGGGTCGATACGCAGTATTTT	CASSLERGVDTQYF
NA	TRBV2	TRBJ1-1	NA	TGTGCCAGCGACCGACGGGGGGACACTGAAGCTTTCTTT	CASDRRGDTEAFF
NA	TRBV12-5	TRBJ2-3	NA	TGTGCTAGTGGTTTTAAGGGGCAGGGTCCCACAGATACGCAGTATTTT	CASGFKGQGPTDTQYF
NA	TRBV28	TRBJ2-5	TRBD1	TGTGCCAGCAGTGGCCCGGGACAGGGGGACCAAGAGACCCAGTACTTC	CASSGPGQGDQETQYF
many	TRBV20-1	TRBJ2-1	NA	TGCAGTGCAAGCGACCCGAATGAGCAGTTCTTC	CSASDPNEQFF
once	TRBV5-3	TRBJ2-5	TRBD2	TGTGCCAGCAGCTTACCGTCTAGCGGGGGGCAGGAGACCCAGTACTTC	CASSLPSSGGQETQYF
NA	TRBV7-9	TRBJ2-5	TRBD1	TGTGCCAGCAGCCCTCGGACAGGGATCTACCAAGAGACCCAGTACTTC	CASSPRTGIYQETQYF
NA	TRBV4-1	TRBJ2-7	TRBD1	TGCGCCAGCAGCCAAGGGACAGGGATCGACGAGCAGTACTTC	CASSQGTGIDEQYF
NA	TRBV12-3/TRBV12-4	TRBJ2-5	NA	TGTGCCAGCAGTTTAGCGACGGACTGGGGGGTTCGACAAGAGACCCAGTACTTC	CASSLATDWGVRQETQYF
once	TRBV20-1	TRBJ1-1	NA	TGCAGTGCTAGAGATCCAGCCACCGGCAGGACTGAAGCTTTCTTT	CSARDPATGRTEAFF
few	TRBV12-3/TRBV12-4	TRBJ2-1	NA	TGTGCCAGCAGTTTCGTCCCCGTGTACAATGAGCAGTTCTTC	CASSFVPVYNEQFF
few	TRBV7-8	TRBJ2-1	NA	TGTGCCAGCAGCTTATGGGGCGGCTCCGCCTCCTACAATGAGCAGTTCTTC	CASSLWGGSASYNEQFF
few	TRBV7-8	TRBJ2-1	TRBD2	TGTGCCAGCAGCTTGAGGCTAGCGGCGTTTTACAATGAGCAGTTCTTC	CASSLRLAAFYNEQFF
few	TRBV6-5	TRBJ2-2	NA	TGTGCCAGCAGTTACCCTGTTGGCAGGGACCCCTCTGCCGGGGAGCTGTTTTTT	CASSYPVGRDPSAGELFF
NA	TRBV19	TRBJ1-1	NA	TGTGCCAGTAGTATGGGGACCACAGGGTTCACTGAAGCTTTCTTT	CASSMGTTGFTEAFF
few	TRBV6-5	TRBJ1-2	NA	TGTGCCAGCAGTTACGGGGCGGAAGGGGGCTACACCTTC	CASSYGAEGGYTF
few	TRBV19	TRBJ2-2	NA	TGTGCCAGTAGTAACGGACGGAAACTAGGGGAGCTGTTTTTT	CASSNGRKLGELFF
NA	TRBV7-9	TRBJ1-2	NA	TGTGCCAGCAGCTTTACAAGGGACATTAACTATGGCTACACCTTC	CASSFTRDINYGYTF
NA	TRBV12-3/TRBV12-4	TRBJ2-7	NA	TGTGCCAGCAGGATGGGTGGTTGGGATTACGAGCAGTACTTC	CASRMGGWDYEQYF
many	TRBV6-5	TRBJ2-3	NA	TGTGCCAGCAGAAACGGGGTCGCGCTCGTCACAGATACGCAGTATTTT	CASRNGVALVTDTQYF
many	TRBV7-2	TRBJ2-7	NA	TGTGCCAGCAGCCGGGAAACCGACTCCTACGAGCAGTACTTC	CASSRETDSYEQYF